These 29 T cell receptor beta chains share one sample of origin, sequenced in a study of CD8 T cells in Susac syndrome. cDNA came from roughly 0.47 to 1 ug RNA primed by random hexamers. From the immunoSEQ multiplex PCR reads, TCRdb called clonotypes with MiXCR, one entry per CDR3 protein. This sample has hundreds of thousands of distinct CDR3 sequences; approximately 94% occur once, and the top ten carry 0.15% to 0.2%. The sample was CD4+ T cells from PBMCs. Receptor source: a human donor with Susac syndrome.

The rearrangement links TRBV20-1 to TRBJ1-1; D unclear. CDR1 and CDR2 from the germline V gene are DFQATT and SNEGSKA (reference sequence). V was shortened by 5 bases and J by 5 bases, with 15 bases between the two germline ends. The CDR3 has 13 amino acids. CDR3 nucleotides: TGCAGTGCTTTGGGTGAGAGATGGACTGAAGCTTTCTTT. This gives the protein CSALGERWTEAFF.

The rearrangement uses TRBV5-1 and TRBJ1-2, with D perhaps TRBD1 (5 bases). Trimming left V 4 bases short and J 8 bases short, with 12 bases between. The germline V gene encodes CDR1 SGHRS and CDR2 YFSETQ. CDR3 length equals 12 residues. CDR3 amino acids: CASSADRRGYTF. CDR3 coding DNA: TGCGCCAGCAGCGCCGACAGACGCGGCTACACCTTC. The full variable domain, its missing parts supplied by reference TRBV5-1 and TRBJ1-2, is KAGVTQTPRYLIKTRGQQVTLSCSPISGHRSVSWYQQTPGQGLQFLFEYFSETQRNKGNFPGRFSGRQFSNSRSEMNVSTLELGDSALYLCASSADRRGYTFGSGTRLTVV.

The chain uses TRBV30 and TRBJ1-6; 8 bases align to TRBD1. The germline V gene encodes CDR1 GTSNPN and CDR2 SVGIG (reference sequence). This CDR3 has 15 amino acids. V lost 4 bases and J lost 8; bases outside the gene matches: 10. The CDR3 DNA sequence: TGTGCCTGGAACAGTCGACAGGGGCCGGATTCACCCCTCCACTTT. This translates into CAWNSRQGPDSPLHF.

This clonotype appeared once. This sequence joins TRBV5-1 and TRBJ2-3; 7 positions agree with TRBD1. Germline CDR1 and CDR2: SGHRS and YFSETQ. With V trimmed by 4 bases and J by 4 bases, 15 bases remained unmatched. This CDR3 spans 17 amino acids. The chain's CDR3 is CASSLGVAGGTADTQYF. The CDR3 nucleotides are TGCGCCAGCAGCCTTGGCGTGGCAGGGGGTACCGCAGATACGCAGTATTTT.

In DNA, the CDR3 is TGTGCCAGCAGTCAACTGGACGGTGGGGCCAACGTCCTGACTTTC. Its translation: CASSQLDGGANVLTF. The V gene is TRBV14, the J gene TRBJ2-6; D is uncertain. Looked up from germline, CDR1 is SGHDN and CDR2 is FVKESK. This CDR3 is built from 15 residues. V lost 6 bases, J lost 3 bases, and 12 bases lay in between.

The CDR3 nucleotides read TGTGCCAGCAGTTACGGTACAGAGCAGTTCTTC. Protein: CASSYGTEQFF. V gene TRBV6-2 or TRBV6-3 combines with J gene TRBJ2-1; no reliable D call. V lost 2 bases, J lost 10 bases, and 6 bases lay in between. Germline V CDR1 and CDR2: MNHEY, SVGEGT. This CDR3 is 11 amino acids long.

The chain couples TRBV7-2 to TRBJ1-6; 7 nucleotides agree with TRBD1. Germline CDR1 and CDR2: SGHTA and FQGNSA. With 1 base clipped from V and 9 bases from J, the junction kept 6 bases outside the gene matches. This CDR3 comprises 15 residues. The CDR3 nucleotides are TGTGCCAGCAGCTTAGAAGGGACAGACGGTTCACCCCTCCACTTT. It is translated as CASSLEGTDGSPLHF.

The CDR3 region has the DNA TGTGCCAGCAGGGATGACGTCCAGGTGAACACTGAAGCTTTCTTT. Its translation: CASRDDVQVNTEAFF. The gene calls are TRBV2 and TRBJ1-1; D unresolved. Germline V lookup: CDR1 SNHLY, CDR2 FYNNEI. The V gene lost 6 bases and the J gene lost 0 bases, with 14 bases spanning the gap. The CDR3 spans 15 residues. The full variable domain, completed using reference TRBV2 and TRBJ1-1, is EPEVTQTPSHQVTQMGQEVILRCVPISNHLYFYWYRQILGQKVEFLVSFYNNEISEKSEIFDDQFSVERPDGSNFTLKIRSTKLEDSAMYFCASRDDVQVNTEAFFGQGTRLTVV.

This chain uses TRBV6-5 with TRBJ2-7; D uncertain. Germline values: CDR1 MNHEY, CDR2 SVGAGI. V was shortened by 6 bases and J by 5 bases, with 14 bases between the two germline ends. The CDR3 extends over 13 amino acids. The CDR3 DNA reads as TGTGCCAGCAGCCGCGGTAGGATCGACGAGCAGTACTTC. It codes for CASSRGRIDEQYF.

Here the CDR3 DNA reads TGTGCCAGTCGCCTACAGGCCGAGGGGAAACTGTTTTTT. Protein: CASRLQAEGKLFF. This rearrangement joins TRBV6-6 to TRBJ1-4, with D tentatively TRBD1 (5 bases). From germline, CDR1 is MNHNY and CDR2 SVGAGI (reference sequence). The V end was cut by 9 bases, the J end by 11 bases, with 19 bases between. This CDR3 is 13 amino acids long.

The chain has TRBV28 and TRBJ2-2, with D unresolved. Per the germline V gene, CDR1 is MDHEN and CDR2 is SYDVKM. This CDR3 contains 15 residues. Trimming removed 5 bases from V and 7 bases from J, with 17 bases in between. CDR3 in DNA: TGTGCCAGCAGTACACCCGGCCCAACCCTCGGGGAGCTGTTTTTT. Its protein product is CASSTPGPTLGELFF. Full variable domain (remainder filled in from reference TRBV28 and TRBJ2-2): DVKVTQSSRYLVKRTGEKVFLECVQDMDHENMFWYRQDPGLGLRLIYFSYDVKMKEKGDIPEGYSVSREKKERFSLILESASTNQTSMYLCASSTPGPTLGELFFGEGSRLTVL.

This chain connects TRBV12-5 to TRBJ1-5; D is unresolved. The CDR3 is 13 residues long. Germline V gene sequence: CDR1 LGHNT, CDR2 FRNRAP. Trimming removed 6 bases at V and 1 base at J, with 7 bases between. As DNA, the CDR3 is TGTGCTAGTGGGCTTGTAAGCAATCAGCCCCAGCATTTT. It is translated as CASGLVSNQPQHF.

CDR3 sequence: CASSTRQGATNTEAFF. DNA of the CDR3: TGTGCCAGCAGCACCAGACAGGGGGCGACGAACACTGAAGCTTTCTTT. The V gene is TRBV11-1, the J gene TRBJ1-1; 10 nucleotides align to TRBD1. The CDR3 has 16 residues. Germline V CDR1 and CDR2: SGHAT, FQDESV (reference sequence). V was clipped by 5 bases and J by 1 base; unmatched bases: 7.

In nucleotides, the CDR3 is TGTGCCAGCAGCCCTAGGGGGATGGATGAGCAGTTCTTC. The encoded protein is CASSPRGMDEQFF. This sequence joins TRBV7-2 and TRBJ2-1; tentatively, D is TRBD1 (6 bases). The CDR3 contains 13 residues. Trimming pared 5 bases from V and 8 bases from J, leaving 13 bases between. Germline CDR1 and CDR2: SGHTA and FQGNSA. The full variable domain, completed using reference TRBV7-2 and TRBJ2-1, is GAGVSQSPSNKVTEKGKDVELRCDPISGHTALYWYRQSLGQGLEFLIYFQGNSAPDKSGLPSDRFSAERTGGSVSTLTIQRTQQEDSAVYLCASSPRGMDEQFFGPGTRLTVL.

This clonotype was observed a single time. The rearrangement joins TRBV20-1 to TRBJ2-7; the match to TRBD1 covers 9 bases. V dropped 6 bases and J dropped 1; count of bases not matched to a gene: 4. This CDR3 has 13 amino acids. Germline CDR1 and CDR2: DFQATT and SNEGSKA (reference sequence). CDR3 loop: CSAEGTGSYEQYF. In nucleotides, the CDR3 is TGCAGTGCCGAGGGGACAGGGTCCTACGAGCAGTACTTC.

The J gene is TRBJ1-1, the V gene TRBV9; tentatively, D is TRBD1 (5 bases). Trimming cost V 5 bases and J 0 bases, with 11 bases left between them. The CDR3 spans 14 residues. Germline V CDR1 and CDR2: SGDLS, YYNGEE. DNA of the CDR3: TGTGCCAGCAGTAAGGACACCGTGAACACTGAAGCTTTCTTT. Translating gives CASSKDTVNTEAFF.

This clonotype was seen only once. The CDR3 here is CASSPSGRANTGELFF. CDR3 bases: TGTGCCAGCTCACCTTCGGGACGGGCGAACACCGGGGAGCTGTTTTTT. The gene calls are TRBV18 and TRBJ2-2, with D possibly called TRBD1 or TRBD2 (5 bases each). CDR3 size: 16 residues. From germline, CDR1 is KGHSH and CDR2 LQKENI. Trimming cost V 3 bases and J 0 bases, with 11 bases left between them. Variable domain in full (rest from reference TRBV18 and TRBJ2-2): NAGVMQNPRHLVRRRGQEARLRCSPMKGHSHVYWYRQLPEEGLKFMVYLQKENIIDESGMPKERFSAEFPKEGPSILRIQQVVRGDSAAYFCASSPSGRANTGELFFGEGSRLTVL.

V usage is TRBV6-2 or TRBV6-3 and J usage is TRBJ2-6; D gene uncertain. Germline CDR1 reads MNHEY; CDR2 reads SVGEGT. The CDR3 consists of 15 residues. V lost 3 bases and J lost 5, with 11 bases in between. CDR3 sequence reads: CASSYRGRRANVLTF. The CDR3 bases are TGTGCCAGCAGTTATCGTGGCCGGCGGGCCAACGTCCTGACTTTC.

V usage is TRBV5-6 and J usage is TRBJ2-3; D perhaps matches TRBD2 (6 bases). The CDR3 spans 15 residues. The germline V and J ends were trimmed by 3 bases and 3 bases, with 14 bases remaining between them. The germline V gene encodes CDR1 SGHDT and CDR2 YYEEEE. For the CDR3, the DNA is TGTGCCAGCAGCTGGGGGATAGCGGCGACAGATACGCAGTATTTT. This sequence encodes CASSWGIAATDTQYF.

This clonotype was observed a few times. This rearrangement joins TRBV12-3 or TRBV12-4 to TRBJ1-1; 7 positions agree with TRBD1. The CDR3 is 14 residues long. V lost 4 bases to trimming and J lost 0 bases; unmatched junction nucleotides: 2. The CDR3 DNA sequence: TGTGCCAGCAGTTCCGGGACAGTGAACACTGAAGCTTTCTTT. This codes for CASSSGTVNTEAFF.

The rearrangement joins TRBV4-2 to TRBJ1-1; D not resolved. From germline, CDR1 is LGHNA and CDR2 YNFKEQ. The germline V and J ends were trimmed by 0 bases and 1 base, with 12 bases remaining between them. The CDR3 spans 16 residues. The CDR3 DNA sequence: TGTGCCAGCAGCCAAGAGGCCGGACGGACGAACACTGAAGCTTTCTTT. Amino acids: CASSQEAGRTNTEAFF.

The V gene is TRBV5-1, the J gene TRBJ2-7, with D perhaps assigned TRBD1 or TRBD2 (5 bases each). V was clipped by 4 bases and J by 3 bases, with 14 bases between them. The germline gives CDR1 SGHRS, CDR2 YFSETQ. CDR3 length equals 14 residues. The CDR3 region has the DNA TGCGCCAGCAGCCGGTCAGGGACCAGCTACGAGCAGTACTTC. Protein: CASSRSGTSYEQYF.

This rearrangement joins TRBV20-1 to TRBJ1-6, with D possibly TRBD1 on 5 matching bases. The CDR3 consists of 16 residues. Trimming took off 3 bases at V and 8 bases at J, with 20 bases between the two ends. Germline CDR1 DFQATT, CDR2 SNEGSKA (reference sequence). In nucleotides, the CDR3 is TGCAGTGCTAGGGAACAGGCCAGTTTTATGGATTCACCCCTCCACTTT. It yields the protein CSAREQASFMDSPLHF.

The chain carries TRBV30 and TRBJ2-1; D is undetermined. Germline-derived CDR1 and CDR2 are GTSNPN and SVGIG (reference sequence). Trimming cost V 0 bases and J 6 bases, with 15 bases left between them. The CDR3 has 15 amino acids. In DNA form, the CDR3 reads TGTGCCTGGAGTGTCCGCGGTCCAGCCCTCAATGAGCAGTTCTTC. Translating it yields CAWSVRGPALNEQFF.

The chain employs TRBV19 and TRBJ2-7; D ambiguous. The V end lost 5 bases, the J end lost 1 base, and 12 bases lay between the germline ends. This CDR3 contains 14 residues. Per the germline V gene, CDR1 is LNHDA and CDR2 is SQIVND (reference sequence). CDR3 DNA: TGTGCCAGTAGTGGGTCGGCAGGTTCCTACGAGCAGTACTTC. It specifies CASSGSAGSYEQYF. Complete variable domain (other parts from reference TRBV19 and TRBJ2-7): DGGITQSPKYLFRKEGQNVTLSCEQNLNHDAMYWYRQDPGQGLRLIYYSQIVNDFQKGDIAEGYSVSREKKESFPLTVTSAQKNPTAFYLCASSGSAGSYEQYFGPGTRLTVT.

V gene TRBV5-1 combines with J gene TRBJ2-1; 7 nucleotides line up with TRBD1. The CDR3 length is 15 residues. Germline CDR1 and CDR2: SGHRS and YFSETQ. The J segment lost 0 bases and the V segment lost 4 bases, leaving 4 bases of the junction unmatched. The CDR3 region is CASSPGQVSYNEQFF. CDR3 coding DNA: TGCGCCAGCAGCCCCGGACAGGTCTCCTACAATGAGCAGTTCTTC.

This chain connects TRBV9 to TRBJ1-5, with D unresolved. Germline V lookup: CDR1 SGDLS, CDR2 YYNGEE. The CDR3 contains 17 residues. The ends were cut back, 0 bases at V and 0 bases at J, with 13 bases in the middle. The CDR3, as DNA: TGTGCCAGCAGCGTAGAGGACCGACCGTATAGCAATCAGCCCCAGCATTTT. Translating gives CASSVEDRPYSNQPQHF.

This clonotype appeared once. The chain is built from TRBV12-3 or TRBV12-4 and TRBJ1-6; no definite D call. CDR3 length: 16 residues. V was pared by 2 bases and J by 5 bases, with 13 bases between. The CDR3 DNA follows: TGTGCCAGCAGTTTATCGGGTCCACCCGATAATTCACCCCTCCACTTT. Translation gives CASSLSGPPDNSPLHF.

V and J are TRBV5-4 and TRBJ2-1, with 10 bases lining up with TRBD2. The CDR3 is 15 amino acids. J was trimmed by 8 bases and V by 3 bases; bases with no gene match: 8. CDR1 and CDR2 from the germline V gene are SGHNT and YYREEE (reference sequence). The CDR3 DNA is TGTGCCAGCAGCTCTACTAGCGGGGCTGTCTATGAGCAGTTCTTC. Translated: CASSSTSGAVYEQFF.